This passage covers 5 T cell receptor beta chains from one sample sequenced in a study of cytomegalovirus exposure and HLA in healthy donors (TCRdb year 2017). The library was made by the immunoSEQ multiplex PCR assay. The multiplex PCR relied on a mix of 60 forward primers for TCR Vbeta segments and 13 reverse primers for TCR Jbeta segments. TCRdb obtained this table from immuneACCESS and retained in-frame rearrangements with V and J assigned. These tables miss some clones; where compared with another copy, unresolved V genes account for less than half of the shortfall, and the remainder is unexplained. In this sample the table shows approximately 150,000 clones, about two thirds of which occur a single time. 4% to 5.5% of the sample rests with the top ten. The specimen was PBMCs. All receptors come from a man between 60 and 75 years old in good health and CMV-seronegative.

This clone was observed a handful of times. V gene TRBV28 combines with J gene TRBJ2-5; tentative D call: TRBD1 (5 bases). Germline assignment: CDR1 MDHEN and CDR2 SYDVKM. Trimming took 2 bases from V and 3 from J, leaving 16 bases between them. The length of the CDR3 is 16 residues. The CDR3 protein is CASSLIGRVKEETQYF. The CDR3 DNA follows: TGTGCCAGCAGTTTAATAGGCAGGGTTAAAGAAGAGACCCAGTACTTC.

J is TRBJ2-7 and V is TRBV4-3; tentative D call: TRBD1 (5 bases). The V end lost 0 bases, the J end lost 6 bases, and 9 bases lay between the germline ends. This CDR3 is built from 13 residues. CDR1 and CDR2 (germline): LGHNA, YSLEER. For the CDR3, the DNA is TGCGCCAGCAGCCAAGATTTCAGGGCCGAGCAGTACTTC. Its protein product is CASSQDFRAEQYF.

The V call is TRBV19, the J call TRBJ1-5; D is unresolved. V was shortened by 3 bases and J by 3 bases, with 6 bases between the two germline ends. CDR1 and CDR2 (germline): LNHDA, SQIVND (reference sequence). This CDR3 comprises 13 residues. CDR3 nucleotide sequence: TGTGCCAGTAGTATTACTTACAATCAGCCCCAGCATTTT. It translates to CASSITYNQPQHF.

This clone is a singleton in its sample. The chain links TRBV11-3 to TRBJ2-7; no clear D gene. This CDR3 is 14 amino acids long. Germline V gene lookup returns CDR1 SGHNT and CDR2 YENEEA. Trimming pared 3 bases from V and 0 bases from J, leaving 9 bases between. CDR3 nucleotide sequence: TGTGCCAGCAGCTTGGCCTCCAACTCCTACGAGCAGTACTTC. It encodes CASSLASNSYEQYF. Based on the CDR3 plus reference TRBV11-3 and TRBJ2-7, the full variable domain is EAGVVQSPRYKIIEKKQPVAFWCNPISGHNTLYWYLQNLGQGPELLIRYENEEAVDDSQLPKDRFSAERLKGVDSTLKIQPAELGDSAVYLCASSLASNSYEQYFGPGTRLTVT.

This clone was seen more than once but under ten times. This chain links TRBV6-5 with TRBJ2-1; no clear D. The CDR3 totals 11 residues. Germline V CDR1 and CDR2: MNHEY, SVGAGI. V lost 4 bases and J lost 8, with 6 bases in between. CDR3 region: CASSSQDEQFF. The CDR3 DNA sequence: TGTGCCAGCAGTTCTCAGGATGAGCAGTTCTTC.